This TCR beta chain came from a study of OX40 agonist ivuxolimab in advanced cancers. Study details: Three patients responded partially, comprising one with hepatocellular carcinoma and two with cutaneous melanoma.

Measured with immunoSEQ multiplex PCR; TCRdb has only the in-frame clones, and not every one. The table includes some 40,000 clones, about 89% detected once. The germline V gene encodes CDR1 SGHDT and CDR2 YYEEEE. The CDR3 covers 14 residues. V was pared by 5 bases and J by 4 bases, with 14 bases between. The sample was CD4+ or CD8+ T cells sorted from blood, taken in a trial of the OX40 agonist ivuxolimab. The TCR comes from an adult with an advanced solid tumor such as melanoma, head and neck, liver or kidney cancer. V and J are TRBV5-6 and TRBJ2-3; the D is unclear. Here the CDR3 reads CASSGEHPSDTQYF. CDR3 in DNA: TGTGCCAGCAGTGGCGAACACCCCTCAGATACGCAGTATTTT.